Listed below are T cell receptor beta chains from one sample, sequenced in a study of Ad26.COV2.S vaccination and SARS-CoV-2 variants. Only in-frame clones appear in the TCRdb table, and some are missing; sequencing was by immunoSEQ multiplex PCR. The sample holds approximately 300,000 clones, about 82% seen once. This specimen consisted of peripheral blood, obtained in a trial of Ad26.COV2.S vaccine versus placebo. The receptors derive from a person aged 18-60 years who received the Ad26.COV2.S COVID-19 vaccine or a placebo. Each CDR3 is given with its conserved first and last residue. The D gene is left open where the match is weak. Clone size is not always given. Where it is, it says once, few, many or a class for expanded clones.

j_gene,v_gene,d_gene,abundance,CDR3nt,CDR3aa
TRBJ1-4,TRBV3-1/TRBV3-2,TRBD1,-,TGTGCCAGCAGCCAAGCGACGGGACAGGGGGTGAGCGGTGAAAAACTGTTTTTT,CASSQATGQGVSGEKLFF
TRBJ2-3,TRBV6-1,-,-,TGTGCCAGCAGTGCCCCTCGGGGCCGCGGCACAGATACGCAGTATTTT,CASSAPRGRGTDTQYF
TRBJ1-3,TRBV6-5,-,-,TGTGCCAGCAGTCCAGTTCTGGGGACCATATATTTT,CASSPVLGTIYF
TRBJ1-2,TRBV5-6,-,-,TGTGCCAGCAGCTTAGGGCCCTCAACCTTGTCCGTGGGCTTC,CASSLGPSTLSVGF
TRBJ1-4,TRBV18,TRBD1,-,TGTGCCAGCTCACCACCGAGGGACAGGGTTCTCGATGATGAAAAACTGTTTTTT,CASSPPRDRVLDDEKLFF
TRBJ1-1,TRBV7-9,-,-,TGTGCCAGCAGAACGAAAGGGGTTGGGACGAACACTGAAGCTTTCTTT,CASRTKGVGTNTEAFF
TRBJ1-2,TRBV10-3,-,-,TGTGCCATCAGTGATCAGTCAGAGGGCTACACCTTC,CAISDQSEGYTF
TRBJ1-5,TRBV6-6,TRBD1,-,TGTGCCAGCAGTTACTCTACAGGGGGGAATCAGCCCCAGCATTTT,CASSYSTGGNQPQHF
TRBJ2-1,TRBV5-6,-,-,TGTGCCAGCAGCTTGGTATCGGGCTACAATGAGCAGTTCTTC,CASSLVSGYNEQFF
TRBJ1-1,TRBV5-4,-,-,TGTGCCAGCAGCTGGGGTCGGGGAGGAACTGAAGCTTTCTTT,CASSWGRGGTEAFF
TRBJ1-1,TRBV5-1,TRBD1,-,TGCGCCAGCAGTTACTCCCCAGACAGGGGTTACACTGAAGCTTTCTTT,CASSYSPDRGYTEAFF
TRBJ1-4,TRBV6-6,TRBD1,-,TGTGCCAGCAGTTATTCCCAGGGGGCCCGTGAAAAACTGTTTTTT,CASSYSQGAREKLFF
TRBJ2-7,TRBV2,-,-,TGTGCCAGCAGTGAATTGGGTCTCTCCTCCTACGAGCAGTACTTC,CASSELGLSSYEQYF
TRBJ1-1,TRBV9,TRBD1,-,TGTGCCAGCAGCCCAACGACAGGGACCCCTGAAGCTTTCTTT,CASSPTTGTPEAFF
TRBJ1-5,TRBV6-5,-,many,TGTGCCAGCAGATCACCACATAGCAATCAGCCCCAGCATTTT,CASRSPHSNQPQHF
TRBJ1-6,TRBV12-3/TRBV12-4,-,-,TGTGCCAGCATGGGGAGCTTTTATTCACCCCTCCACTTT,CASMGSFYSPLHF
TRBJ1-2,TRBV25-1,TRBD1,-,TGTGCCAGCAGTTCACAACAGGGGGCCGGAGGGTACACCTTC,CASSSQQGAGGYTF
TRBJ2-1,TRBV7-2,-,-,TGTGCCAGCAGCTTACAGAGAGGCAGTGAGCAGTTCTTC,CASSLQRGSEQFF
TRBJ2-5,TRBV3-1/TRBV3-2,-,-,TGTGCCAGCAGCCAAGACCCCCTACGTCTAGGACATCAGTACTTC,CASSQDPLRLGHQYF
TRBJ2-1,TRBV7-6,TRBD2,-,TGTGCCAGCAGCCTATCTAGCGGGGGGTACAATGAGCAGTTCTTC,CASSLSSGGYNEQFF
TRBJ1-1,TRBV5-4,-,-,TGTGCCAGCAGCTTGGGGGGGGCCAGCACTGAAGCTTTCTTT,CASSLGGASTEAFF
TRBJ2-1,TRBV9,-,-,TGTGCCAGCAGCGTAGCTGGAGGGTCTGAGCAGTTCTTC,CASSVAGGSEQFF
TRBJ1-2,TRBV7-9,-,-,TGTGCCAGCAGCTCAGGGGACTATGGCTACACCTTC,CASSSGDYGYTF
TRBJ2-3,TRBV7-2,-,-,TGTGCCAGCAGCTCTAGCGAAGGGCGGGAGCAGTATTTT,CASSSSEGREQYF
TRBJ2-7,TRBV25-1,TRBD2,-,TGTGCCAGCAACGGGGGGACGATCTACGAGCAGTACTTC,CASNGGTIYEQYF
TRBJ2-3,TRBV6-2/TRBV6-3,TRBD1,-,TGTGCCAGCAGCGCGGCTCGGACAGGGACCACAGATACGCAGTATTTT,CASSAARTGTTDTQYF
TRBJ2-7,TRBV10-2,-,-,TGCGCCAGCAGGGACAGCACCTTCCTTTCCCACGAGCAGTACTTC,CASRDSTFLSHEQYF
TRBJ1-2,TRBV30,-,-,TGTGCCTGGAGTGTGACCGGACGTTTCTCCTTC,CAWSVTGRFSF
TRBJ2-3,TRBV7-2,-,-,TGTGCCAGCAGCCAGGGACTTTCTTCCCACTATACGCAGTATTTT,CASSQGLSSHYTQYF
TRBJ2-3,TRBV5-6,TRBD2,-,TGTGCCAGCAGCACATCTAGACTAGCGGCGACAGATACGCAGTATTTT,CASSTSRLAATDTQYF